This T cell receptor (beta chain) was sequenced in a study of shared clonotypes between healthy human individuals. Study-wide results and limits: Larger richness was generally estimated for naive than memory subsets. About 5% of naive CD4 clonotypes were shared across four donors. Owing to a small donor count, the genetic and exposure-history diversity represented was limited.

Naive CD8 cells comprised CD45RO-negative, CCR7-positively selected cells, excluding terminally differentiated effector memory CD45RA+ cells. The CDR3 is made up of 16 amino acids. V was clipped by 0 bases and J by 7 bases, with 15 bases between them. Looked up from germline, CDR1 is MDHEN and CDR2 is SYDVKM. Note on this clone: Its antigen is undetermined.

Generated by immunoSEQ multiplex PCR, the TCRdb table keeps only in-frame clones and is missing some. The sample yields approximately 720,000 clones, around 90% seen once. This chain connects TRBV28 to TRBJ2-2; D is unclear. Sequencing was done on a sample of naive CD8+ T cells sorted from blood. The TCR comes from a man in his thirties or forties in good health. The CDR3 here is CASSLWISSRGGELFF. The CDR3 region has the DNA TGTGCCAGCAGTTTATGGATTTCATCTCGCGGCGGGGAGCTGTTTTTT.